These 15 T cell receptor beta chains came from one sample sequenced in a study of cytomegalovirus exposure and HLA in healthy donors. Sequenced by immunoSEQ multiplex PCR; TCRdb stores in-frame clones only, minus some. The sample lists some 310,000 clones, roughly 90% occurring once. The specimen was PBMCs. Receptors originate from a man aged 25-40 years in good health and CMV-seronegative.

The genes are TRBV15 and TRBJ2-1; 12 positions agree with TRBD2. This CDR3 comprises 15 residues. Trimming at V came to 3 bases and at J to 4 bases, leaving 1 base not matched to a gene. Germline loops: CDR1 LNHNV, CDR2 YYDKDF (reference sequence). The CDR3 sequence is CATSSLAGGYNEQFF. CDR3 nucleotide sequence: TGTGCCACCAGCAGCCTAGCGGGGGGGTACAATGAGCAGTTCTTC.

This chain links TRBV7-9 with TRBJ2-7, with D possibly matching TRBD1 (6 bases). The V end lost 2 bases, the J end lost 5 bases, and 10 bases lay between the germline ends. The V gene's germline CDR1 is SEHNR and CDR2 FQNEAQ (reference sequence). This CDR3 is built from 13 residues. CDR3 region: CASSLYRDHEQYF. The DNA for the CDR3 is TGTGCCAGCAGCTTATACAGGGACCACGAGCAGTACTTC.

The chain couples TRBV2 to TRBJ1-4; D is perhaps TRBD1 (6 bases). CDR1 is SNHLY, CDR2 FYNNEI, per germline. The CDR3 sequence is 14 residues long. V lost 6 bases and J lost 8, with 16 bases in between. CDR3 region: CASSEDRVGEKLFF. CDR3 DNA sequence: TGTGCCAGCAGCGAGGACAGAGTGGGGGAAAAACTGTTTTTT.

The chain joins TRBV7-9 to TRBJ1-2; D gene unclear. The CDR3 extends over 13 amino acids. The V gene lost 2 bases and the J gene lost 2 bases, with 6 bases spanning the gap. The germline gives CDR1 SEHNR, CDR2 FQNEAQ (reference sequence). CDR3 DNA sequence: TGTGCCAGCAGCTTAAACACGAACTATGGCTACACCTTC. Its protein is CASSLNTNYGYTF.

This chain links TRBV5-6 with TRBJ2-1; 7 nucleotides match TRBD1. CDR1 is SGHDT and CDR2 is YYEEEE in the germline V gene. Germline trimming cut 2 bases from V and 7 bases from J; bases unmatched to any gene: 3. This CDR3 contains 13 residues. Written as DNA, the CDR3 is TGTGCCAGCAGCTTAGGGACAGCTAATGAGCAGTTCTTC. Protein product: CASSLGTANEQFF.

CDR3 loop: CASTRAGGVAGELFF. CDR3 bases: TGTGCCAGCACGAGGGCAGGTGGGGTGGCTGGGGAGCTGTTTTTT. The chain uses TRBV6-5 and TRBJ2-2, with D possibly being TRBD2 (5 bases). The germline gives CDR1 MNHEY, CDR2 SVGAGI. Trimming took off 7 bases at V and 8 bases at J, with 20 bases between the two ends. The CDR3 totals 15 residues.

The rearrangement joins TRBV18 to TRBJ1-5, with D tentatively TRBD1 (6 bases). This CDR3 is built from 16 residues. With 0 bases removed from V and 1 base from J, the gap between germline ends came to 10 bases. CDR1 and CDR2 (germline): KGHSH, LQKENI. The CDR3 DNA is TGTGCCAGCTCACCACCGGGGGCAGGCAGCAATCAGCCCCAGCATTTT. Translating gives CASSPPGAGSNQPQHF.

This chain links TRBV28 with TRBJ1-5; TRBD1 matches at 7 bases. Trimming removed 3 bases from V and 0 bases from J; junction bases left unmatched: 2. CDR1 is MDHEN and CDR2 is SYDVKM in the germline V gene. This CDR3 spans 15 amino acids. The CDR3 loop is CASSFRGHSNQPQHF. CDR3 in DNA: TGTGCCAGCAGTTTTAGGGGGCATAGCAATCAGCCCCAGCATTTT.

This clone was detected only a few times. V and J are TRBV18 and TRBJ1-6; no clear D. The germline V and J ends were trimmed by 6 bases and 8 bases, with 17 bases remaining between them. Per germline, CDR1 KGHSH and CDR2 LQKENI. This CDR3 contains 15 residues. The CDR3 loop reads CASSRLTDSDSPLHF. DNA for the CDR3: TGTGCCAGCTCTCGGTTAACGGATAGCGATTCACCCCTCCACTTT.

This chain connects TRBV7-8 to TRBJ2-5; D remains unclear. The length of the CDR3 is 11 residues. The germline V gene encodes CDR1 SGHVS and CDR2 FQNEAQ. Trimming took off 2 bases at V and 5 bases at J, with 3 bases between the two ends. DNA for the CDR3: TGTGCCAGCAGCTTACTCGAGACCCAGTACTTC. Translating gives CASSLLETQYF.

The chain combines TRBV2 with TRBJ2-7; no clear D gene. V dropped 5 bases and J dropped 2 bases, with 7 bases sitting between them. This CDR3 is 12 amino acids long. Germline V CDR1 and CDR2: SNHLY, FYNNEI. The CDR3 sequence is CASSNTAYEQYF. The CDR3, as DNA: TGTGCCAGCAGTAACACCGCCTACGAGCAGTACTTC.

This clone turned up a few times. The V and J genes are TRBV5-1 and TRBJ1-5; D is perhaps TRBD1 (6 bases). This CDR3 contains 15 residues. Germline-derived CDR1 and CDR2 are SGHRS and YFSETQ. Trimming shortened V by 0 bases and J by 4 bases, and 11 bases separated the two germline ends. CDR3 nucleotide sequence: TGCGCCAGCAGCTTGGGAGGGGGGGCAAATCAGCCCCAGCATTTT. Its protein is CASSLGGGANQPQHF.

The CDR3 sequence: CASSYSTTNEQFF. CDR3 in DNA: TGTGCCAGCAGTTACTCCACTACTAATGAGCAGTTCTTC. The V call is TRBV6-6, the J call TRBJ2-1; D gene unclear. V was cut by 0 bases and J by 7 bases, with 7 bases left in between. Germline assignment: CDR1 MNHNY and CDR2 SVGAGI (reference sequence). The CDR3 sequence is 13 residues long.

V gene TRBV9 combines with J gene TRBJ2-3; D possibly corresponds to TRBD2 (5 bases). V lost 0 bases and J 6 bases, leaving 14 bases between the germline ends. The CDR3 is 15 amino acids. CDR1 is SGDLS and CDR2 is YYNGEE in the germline V gene. CDR3 protein: CASSVGGVTRDTQYF. In DNA form, the CDR3 reads TGTGCCAGCAGCGTAGGGGGAGTTACCAGGGATACGCAGTATTTT.

This sequence joins TRBV7-2 and TRBJ1-2, with D possibly TRBD1 on 6 matching bases. V was pared by 5 bases and J by 4 bases, with 20 bases between. The CDR3 length is 16 residues. Germline V gene data show CDR1 as SGHTA and CDR2 as FQGNSA. The CDR3 DNA is TGTGCCAGCAGCCTCTCCTCGACCGACAGGATCTATGGCTACACCTTC. Protein: CASSLSSTDRIYGYTF. Full variable domain (outside the CDR3, taken from reference TRBV7-2 and TRBJ1-2): GAGVSQSPSNKVTEKGKDVELRCDPISGHTALYWYRQSLGQGLEFLIYFQGNSAPDKSGLPSDRFSAERTGGSVSTLTIQRTQQEDSAVYLCASSLSSTDRIYGYTFGSGTRLTVV.